The rows below give T cell receptor beta chains drawn from one sample of a study of T cell repertoires in cytomegalovirus infection. TCRdb re-derived calls from the reads in MiXCR, one entry per CDR3 protein. The data contain 450,000 to 650,000 distinct CDR3 sequences, 40% of them singletons. These receptors have no identified antigens. This sample comprised cultured PBMCs, obtained from culture after CMV antigen stimulation. Every receptor here comes from a human donor in good health (CMV status not recorded). Some clones in this sample may be carry-over from other donors' samples. The CDR3 runs from the conserved cysteine through the conserved F or W. Each record gives: J gene, V gene, clone size, D gene, CDR3 DNA, CDR3 protein. A D gene is named only where the DNA matches it firmly. The listing skips clone size in some rows; elsewhere it reads once, few, many or a size class.

J: TRBJ2-1
V: TRBV4-3
size: .
D: TRBD2
DNA: TGCGCCAGCAGCCAATTCCGGGGGAGCGGGAGAGGCGACAATGAGCAGTTCTTC
CDR3: CASSQFRGSGRGDNEQFF

J: TRBJ2-1
V: TRBV12-3/TRBV12-4
size: few
D: TRBD2
DNA: TGTGCCAGCAGTCCAACTAGCGGGGGGGCAGGTGAGCAGTTCTTC
CDR3: CASSPTSGGAGEQFF

J: TRBJ2-3
V: TRBV24-1
size: .
D: TRBD1
DNA: TGTGCCACCAGTGACCCAAACAAAGACAGGGGAAGCACAGATACGCAGTATTTT
CDR3: CATSDPNKDRGSTDTQYF

J: TRBJ2-1
V: TRBV6-2/TRBV6-3
size: few
D: .
DNA: .
CDR3: CASRLFSGPGGRNEQFF

J: TRBJ1-5
V: TRBV12-3/TRBV12-4
size: few
D: .
DNA: TGTGCCAGCAACCTAAACGGCCAGCCCCAGCATTTT
CDR3: CASNLNGQPQHF

J: TRBJ1-3
V: TRBV7-9
size: once
D: .
DNA: TGTGCCAGCAGCTTCCGACAAGCCTCCTCTGGAAACACCATATATTTT
CDR3: CASSFRQASSGNTIYF

J: TRBJ1-5
V: TRBV10-3
size: .
D: TRBD1
DNA: TGTGCCATCAGTGAAGGGGACAGGTATCAGCCCCAGCATTTT
CDR3: CAISEGDRYQPQHF

J: TRBJ2-3
V: TRBV7-2
size: few
D: .
DNA: TGTGCCAGCAGCTTAAAATTTGACGGTTCTAGCACAGATACGCAGTATTTT
CDR3: CASSLKFDGSSTDTQYF

J: TRBJ1-6
V: TRBV4-2
size: .
D: .
DNA: TGTGCCAGCAGCCAAGATTCAGGCTATTCACCCCTCCACTTT
CDR3: CASSQDSGYSPLHF

J: TRBJ1-5
V: TRBV12-3/TRBV12-4
size: few
D: .
DNA: TGTGCCAGCAGTTTCCTCAGGACAGAGAATAGCAATCAGCCCCAGCATTTT
CDR3: CASSFLRTENSNQPQHF

J: TRBJ2-3
V: TRBV7-2
size: many
D: .
DNA: TGTGCCAGCAGCTCGCACCGGGAAGATACGCAGTATTTT
CDR3: CASSSHREDTQYF

J: TRBJ2-2
V: TRBV3-1
size: .
D: .
DNA: TGTGCCAGCAGCCAAGGCATTCTGGCCGGGGAGCTGTTTTTT
CDR3: CASSQGILAGELFF

J: TRBJ2-7
V: TRBV5-3
size: .
D: .
DNA: TGTGCCAGCAGCCCAGCCTCCCCGGGGGCTTCAAAGCAGTACTTC
CDR3: CASSPASPGASKQYF

J: TRBJ1-6
V: TRBV7-9
size: few
D: TRBD1
DNA: TGTGCCAGCAGCTTAGCAGGGACAGGTCGAGAGGATTCACCCCTCCACTTT
CDR3: CASSLAGTGREDSPLHF

J: TRBJ1-1
V: TRBV4-1
size: .
D: .
DNA: TGCGCCAGCAGCCAAGACTCTGGCAGGGACACTGAAGCTTTCTTT
CDR3: CASSQDSGRDTEAFF

J: TRBJ1-2
V: TRBV12-3/TRBV12-4
size: few
D: .
DNA: TGTGCCAGCAGTCCGTGGAGAGGCGCTTCTAACTATGGCTACACCTTC
CDR3: CASSPWRGASNYGYTF

J: TRBJ2-5
V: TRBV20-1
size: .
D: TRBD2
DNA: TGCAGTGCCCGGACTAGCGTGGAGACCCAGTACTTC
CDR3: CSARTSVETQYF

J: TRBJ2-3
V: TRBV5-4
size: .
D: TRBD2
DNA: TGTGCCAGCAGCCTCAAACTAGCGAGTAGCACAGATACGCAGTATTTT
CDR3: CASSLKLASSTDTQYF

J: TRBJ2-5
V: TRBV2
size: .
D: TRBD2
DNA: TGTGCCAGCACCCCGGGAACGGTTAGCGGGGAACAAGAGACCCAGTACTTC
CDR3: CASTPGTVSGEQETQYF

J: TRBJ2-1
V: TRBV12-3/TRBV12-4
size: .
D: TRBD2
DNA: TGTGCCAGCAGTACCCGACTAGCTTCCTACAATGAGCAGTTCTTC
CDR3: CASSTRLASYNEQFF

J: TRBJ2-7
V: TRBV12-3/TRBV12-4
size: few
D: .
DNA: TGTGCCAGCAGTCCCCTCATGAGGGAGCAGTACTTC
CDR3: CASSPLMREQYF

J: TRBJ2-5
V: TRBV4-2
size: .
D: TRBD1
DNA: TGTGCCAGCAGCCGCATAGACAGGGATCTAGAGACCCAGTACTTC
CDR3: CASSRIDRDLETQYF

J: TRBJ1-2
V: TRBV10-3
size: .
D: .
DNA: TGTGCCATGCGGGGGGACCTTAACTATGGCTACACCTTC
CDR3: CAMRGDLNYGYTF

J: TRBJ1-2
V: TRBV20-1
size: .
D: .
DNA: TGCAGTGCTAGAGAAGGGAGTGGTGGCTATGGCTACACCTTC
CDR3: CSAREGSGGYGYTF

J: TRBJ2-6
V: TRBV10-3
size: .
D: .
DNA: TGTGCCATCAGTGAGAACAGGGCTGGGGCCAACGTCCTGACTTTC
CDR3: CAISENRAGANVLTF

J: TRBJ2-3
V: TRBV12-3/TRBV12-4
size: .
D: TRBD2
DNA: TGTGCCAGCAGTCCAGCGGGAGCCACAGATACGCAGTATTTT
CDR3: CASSPAGATDTQYF

J: TRBJ1-1
V: TRBV5-4
size: .
D: TRBD1
DNA: TGTGCCAGCAGCAGAACGGCGGGACAGGGCCCCACTGAAGCTTTCTTT
CDR3: CASSRTAGQGPTEAFF

J: TRBJ1-5
V: TRBV7-8
size: .
D: .
DNA: TGTGCCAGCAGCTTAGGACCAGGAACGGATCAGCCCCAGCATTTT
CDR3: CASSLGPGTDQPQHF

J: TRBJ1-1
V: TRBV6-5
size: .
D: TRBD1
DNA: TGTGCCAGCAGTCGACAGGGCTGGCGGGACACTGAAGCTTTCTTT
CDR3: CASSRQGWRDTEAFF

J: TRBJ2-7
V: TRBV29-1
size: .
D: .
DNA: TGCAGCGTTGTTGAATGGGGAAGCTCCTACGAGCAGTACTTC
CDR3: CSVVEWGSSYEQYF

J: TRBJ1-1
V: TRBV19
size: few
D: .
DNA: TGTGCCAGTAGCCGGCGGTCGGCATCTGAAGCTTTCTTT
CDR3: CASSRRSASEAFF

J: TRBJ2-1
V: TRBV7-9
size: few
D: .
DNA: TGTGCCAGCAGCCCCCGGGACACCCACAATGAGCAGTTCTTC
CDR3: CASSPRDTHNEQFF

J: TRBJ1-4
V: TRBV29-1
size: .
D: .
DNA: TGCAGCGCCCTCACCGGGGGTGAAAAACTGTTTTTT
CDR3: CSALTGGEKLFF

J: TRBJ2-3
V: TRBV6-2/TRBV6-3
size: .
D: .
DNA: TGTGCCAGTTGCGCCTACGACACAGATACGCAGTATTTT
CDR3: CASCAYDTDTQYF

J: TRBJ2-5
V: TRBV5-4
size: few
D: TRBD2
DNA: TGTGCCAGCAGCTCGAAGACTAGCGGGAAGGAGACCCAGTACTTC
CDR3: CASSSKTSGKETQYF

J: TRBJ2-7
V: TRBV19
size: few
D: .
DNA: TGTGCCAGTAGCCTCCAGGGCCGGGGCATCTACGAGCAGTACTTC
CDR3: CASSLQGRGIYEQYF

J: TRBJ2-4
V: TRBV7-9
size: few
D: TRBD2
DNA: TGTGCCAGCAGCTTAGGACTAGCGGGAAACATTCAGTACTTC
CDR3: CASSLGLAGNIQYF

J: TRBJ2-7
V: TRBV12-3/TRBV12-4
size: few
D: .
DNA: TGTGCCAGCAGTTTAGCATCTGAGCCTTCCTACGAGCAGTACTTC
CDR3: CASSLASEPSYEQYF

J: TRBJ2-1
V: TRBV19
size: once
D: TRBD2
DNA: TGTGCCAGTAGTATAGGTGGCGCTAGCGGGAATGAGCAGTTCTTC
CDR3: CASSIGGASGNEQFF

J: TRBJ2-5
V: TRBV20-1
size: .
D: .
DNA: TGCAGTGCTACCGCACAGAGGAAAGGGGAGACCCAGTACTTC
CDR3: CSATAQRKGETQYF

J: TRBJ1-3
V: TRBV19
size: .
D: .
DNA: TGTGCCAGTATGGACGGCGACTCTGGAAACACCATATATTTT
CDR3: CASMDGDSGNTIYF

J: TRBJ2-3
V: TRBV4-1
size: .
D: .
DNA: TGCGCCAGCAGCCAAGATGGGACCCGGACAGATACGCAGTATTTT
CDR3: CASSQDGTRTDTQYF